This T cell receptor (beta chain) was sequenced for a study of identical twins. Whole-study results and caveats: The models gave estimates that fell short of the out-of-frame TCR alpha sharing seen in monozygotic twins.

A remark on this clonotype: Antigen specificity is unknown.

Trimming took 6 bases from V and 0 from J, leaving 9 bases between them. The CDR3 covers 13 residues. Germline V lookup: CDR1 DFQATT, CDR2 SNEGSKA (reference sequence). MiXCR, applied by TCRdb to the 5' RACE reads, yields one record per CDR3 protein. The sample has nearly 250,000 distinct CDR3 sequences; around 7% are singletons. The same sample was also studied in work on yellow fever vaccine responses in identical twins.

The chain is built from TRBV20-1 and TRBJ1-5, with unresolved D. This sequence originates from a woman between 18 and 29 years old in good health. Material: memory (CD45RO+) T cells sorted from blood. In DNA, the CDR3 is TGCAGTGCCGCGGACGGTAGCAATCAGCCCCAGCATTTT. Encoded protein: CSAADGSNQPQHF.